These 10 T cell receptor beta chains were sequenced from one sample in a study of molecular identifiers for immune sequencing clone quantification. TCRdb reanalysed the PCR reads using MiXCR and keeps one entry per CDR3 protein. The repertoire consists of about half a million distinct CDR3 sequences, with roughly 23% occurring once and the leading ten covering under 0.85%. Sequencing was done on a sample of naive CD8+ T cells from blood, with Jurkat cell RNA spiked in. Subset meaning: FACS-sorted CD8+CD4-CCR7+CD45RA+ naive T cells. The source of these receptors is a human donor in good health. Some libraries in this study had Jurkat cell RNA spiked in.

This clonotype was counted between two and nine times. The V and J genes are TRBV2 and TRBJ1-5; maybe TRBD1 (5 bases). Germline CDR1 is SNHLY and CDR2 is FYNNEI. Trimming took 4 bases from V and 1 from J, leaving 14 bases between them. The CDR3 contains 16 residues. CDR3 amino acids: CASSGPGQGSNQPQHF. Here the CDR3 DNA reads TGTGCCAGCAGTGGCCCAGGGCAGGGAAGCAATCAGCCCCAGCATTTT. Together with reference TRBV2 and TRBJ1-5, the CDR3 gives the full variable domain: EPEVTQTPSHQVTQMGQEVILRCVPISNHLYFYWYRQILGQKVEFLVSFYNNEISEKSEIFDDQFSVERPDGSNFTLKIRSTKLEDSAMYFCASSGPGQGSNQPQHFGDGTRLSIL.

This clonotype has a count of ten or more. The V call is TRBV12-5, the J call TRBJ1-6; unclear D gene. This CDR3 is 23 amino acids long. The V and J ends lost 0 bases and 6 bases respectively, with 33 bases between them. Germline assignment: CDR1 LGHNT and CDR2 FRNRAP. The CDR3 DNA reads TGTGCTAGTGGTTTGGTAGTCTCAGTGTTCTACTCCCACTCAAGAACCCCTAATTCACCCCTCCACTTT. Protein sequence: CASGLVVSVFYSHSRTPNSPLHF.

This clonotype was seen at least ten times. The CDR3 bases are TGTGCCAGCAGCGTAGCTGTCGCTTCCCAAGAGACCCAGTACTTC. Protein: CASSVAVASQETQYF. The chain couples TRBV9 to TRBJ2-5; D is unresolved. Germline CDR1 reads SGDLS; CDR2 reads YYNGEE. Trimming cost V 0 bases and J 1 base, with 10 bases left between them. This CDR3 has 15 residues.

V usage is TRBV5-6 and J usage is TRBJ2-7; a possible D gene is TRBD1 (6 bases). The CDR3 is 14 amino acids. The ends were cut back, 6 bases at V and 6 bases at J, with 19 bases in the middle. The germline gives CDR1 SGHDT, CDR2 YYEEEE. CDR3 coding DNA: TGTGCCAGCACCCTCAGTGGGGGCCGTTTCGAGCAGTACTTC. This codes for CASTLSGGRFEQYF.

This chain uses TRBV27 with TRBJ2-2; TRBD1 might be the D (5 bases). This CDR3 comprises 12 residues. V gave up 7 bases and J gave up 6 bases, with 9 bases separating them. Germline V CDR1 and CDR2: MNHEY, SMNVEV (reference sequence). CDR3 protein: CASNQGAGELFF. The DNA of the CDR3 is TGTGCCAGCAATCAGGGCGCCGGGGAGCTGTTTTTT.

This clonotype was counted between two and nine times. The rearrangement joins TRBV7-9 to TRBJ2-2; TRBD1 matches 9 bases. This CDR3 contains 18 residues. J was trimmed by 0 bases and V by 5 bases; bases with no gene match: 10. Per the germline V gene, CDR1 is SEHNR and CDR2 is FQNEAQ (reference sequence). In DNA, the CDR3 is TGTGCCAGCAGCCCCAGGACAGGGGACCCATCGAACACCGGGGAGCTGTTTTTT. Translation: CASSPRTGDPSNTGELFF.

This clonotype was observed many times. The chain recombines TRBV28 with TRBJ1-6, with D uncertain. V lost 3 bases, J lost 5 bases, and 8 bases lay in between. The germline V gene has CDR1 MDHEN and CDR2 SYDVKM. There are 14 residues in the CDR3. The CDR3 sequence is CASSLLANNSPLHF. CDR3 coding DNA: TGTGCCAGCAGTTTGTTAGCAAATAATTCACCCCTCCACTTT. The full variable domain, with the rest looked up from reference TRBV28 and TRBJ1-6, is DVKVTQSSRYLVKRTGEKVFLECVQDMDHENMFWYRQDPGLGLRLIYFSYDVKMKEKGDIPEGYSVSREKKERFSLILESASTNQTSMYLCASSLLANNSPLHFGNGTRLTVT.

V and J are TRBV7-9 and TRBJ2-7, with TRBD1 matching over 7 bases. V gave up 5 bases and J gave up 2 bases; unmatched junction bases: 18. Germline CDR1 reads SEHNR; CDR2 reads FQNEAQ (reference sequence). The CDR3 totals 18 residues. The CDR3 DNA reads TGTGCCAGCAGCCGTACGGCCACAGGGGCCCCTATCGCCTACGAGCAGTACTTC. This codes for CASSRTATGAPIAYEQYF.

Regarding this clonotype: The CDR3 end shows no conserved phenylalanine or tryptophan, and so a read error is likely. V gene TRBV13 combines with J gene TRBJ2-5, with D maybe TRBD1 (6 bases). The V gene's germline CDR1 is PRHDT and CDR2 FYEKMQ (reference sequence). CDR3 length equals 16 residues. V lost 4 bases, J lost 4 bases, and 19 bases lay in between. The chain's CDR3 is CASSSSDSPASETQYL. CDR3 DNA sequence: TGTGCCAGCAGCTCCTCGGACAGCCCGGCGTCAGAGACCCAGTACCTC.

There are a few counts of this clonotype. The CDR3 region has the DNA TGTGCCAGCAGCCAAGTGGTAGGGACCAGGTCACCCCTCCACTTT. This sequence encodes CASSQVVGTRSPLHF. The V call is TRBV3-1, the J call TRBJ1-6; D is perhaps TRBD1 (5 bases). Germline V CDR1 and CDR2: LGHDT, YNNKEL (reference sequence). V lost 1 base, J lost 10 bases, and 14 bases lay in between. CDR3 length: 15 amino acids.